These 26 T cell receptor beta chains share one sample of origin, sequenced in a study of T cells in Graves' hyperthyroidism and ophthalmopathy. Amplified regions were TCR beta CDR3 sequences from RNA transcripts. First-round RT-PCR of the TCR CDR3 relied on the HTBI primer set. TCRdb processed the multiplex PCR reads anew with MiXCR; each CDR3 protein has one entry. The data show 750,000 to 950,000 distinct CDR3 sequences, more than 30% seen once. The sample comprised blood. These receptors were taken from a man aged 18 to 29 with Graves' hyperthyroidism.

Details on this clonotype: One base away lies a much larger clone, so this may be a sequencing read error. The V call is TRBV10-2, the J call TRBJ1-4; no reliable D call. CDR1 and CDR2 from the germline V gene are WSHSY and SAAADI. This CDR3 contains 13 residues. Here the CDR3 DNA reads TGCGCCAGCAGTGACGCCGGTAATGAAAAACTGCTTTTT. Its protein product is CASSDAGNEKLLF.

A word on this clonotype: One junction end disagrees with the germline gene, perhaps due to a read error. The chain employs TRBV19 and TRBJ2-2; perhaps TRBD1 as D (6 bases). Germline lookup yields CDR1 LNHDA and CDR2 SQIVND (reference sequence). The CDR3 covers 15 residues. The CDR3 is CASSKGVGNTGELFF. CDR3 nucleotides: TGTGCCAGTAGCAAGGGGGTAGGGAACACCGGGGAGCTGTTTTTC. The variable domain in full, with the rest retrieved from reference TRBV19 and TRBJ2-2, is DGGITQSPKYLFRKEGQNVTLSCEQNLNHDAMYWYRQDPGQGLRLIYYSQIVNDFQKGDIAEGYSVSREKKESFPLTVTSAQKNPTAFYLCASSKGVGNTGELFFGEGSRLTVL.

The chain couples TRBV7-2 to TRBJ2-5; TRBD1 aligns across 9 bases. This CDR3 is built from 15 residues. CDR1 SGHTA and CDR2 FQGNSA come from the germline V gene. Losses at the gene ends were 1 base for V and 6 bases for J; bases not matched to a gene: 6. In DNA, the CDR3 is TGTGCCAGCAGCTTAGGGGGACAGGGAGGGAAGACCCAGTACTTC. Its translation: CASSLGGQGGKTQYF.

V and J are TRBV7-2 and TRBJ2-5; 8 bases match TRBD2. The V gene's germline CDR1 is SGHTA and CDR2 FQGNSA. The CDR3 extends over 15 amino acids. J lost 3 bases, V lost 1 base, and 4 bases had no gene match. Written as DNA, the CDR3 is TGTGCCAGCAGCTTAGAGCGGGAGAGGGAAGAGACCCAGTACTTC. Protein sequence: CASSLEREREETQYF.

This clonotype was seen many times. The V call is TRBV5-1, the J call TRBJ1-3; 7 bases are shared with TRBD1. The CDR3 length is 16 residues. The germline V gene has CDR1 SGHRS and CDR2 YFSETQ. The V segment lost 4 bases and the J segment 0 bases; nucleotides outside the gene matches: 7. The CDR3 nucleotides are TGCGCCAGCAGCGTGGGACAGCCGAGCTCTGGAAACACCATATATTTT. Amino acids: CASSVGQPSSGNTIYF. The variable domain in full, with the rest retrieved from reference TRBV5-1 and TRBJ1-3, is KAGVTQTPRYLIKTRGQQVTLSCSPISGHRSVSWYQQTPGQGLQFLFEYFSETQRNKGNFPGRFSGRQFSNSRSEMNVSTLELGDSALYLCASSVGQPSSGNTIYFGEGSWLTVV.

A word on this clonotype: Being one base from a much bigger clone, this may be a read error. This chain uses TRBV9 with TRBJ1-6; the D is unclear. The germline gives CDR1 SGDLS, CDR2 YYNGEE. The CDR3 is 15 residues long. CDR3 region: CASSVDSVYNSPPHF. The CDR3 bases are TGTGCCAGCAGCGTAGACAGCGTCTATAATTCACCCCCCCACTTT.

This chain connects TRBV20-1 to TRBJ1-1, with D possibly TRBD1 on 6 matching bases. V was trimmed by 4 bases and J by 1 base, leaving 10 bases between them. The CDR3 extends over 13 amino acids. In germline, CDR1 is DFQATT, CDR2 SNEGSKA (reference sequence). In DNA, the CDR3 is TGCAGTGCTAACAGGGAATGGAACACTGAAGCTTTCTTT. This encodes CSANREWNTEAFF.

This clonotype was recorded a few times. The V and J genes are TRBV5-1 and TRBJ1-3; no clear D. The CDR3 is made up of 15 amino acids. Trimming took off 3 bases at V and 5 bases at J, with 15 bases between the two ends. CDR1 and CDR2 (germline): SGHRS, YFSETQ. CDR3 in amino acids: CASSSLPDGRNTIYF. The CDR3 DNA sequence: TGCGCCAGCAGCTCCCTTCCGGATGGACGAAACACCATATATTTT.

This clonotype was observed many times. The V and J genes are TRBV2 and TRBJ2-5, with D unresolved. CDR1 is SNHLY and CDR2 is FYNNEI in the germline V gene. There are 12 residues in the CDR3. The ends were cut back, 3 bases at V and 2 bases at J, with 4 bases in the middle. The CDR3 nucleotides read TGTGCCAGCAGTGAGAGTCAAGAGACCCAGTACTTC. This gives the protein CASSESQETQYF.

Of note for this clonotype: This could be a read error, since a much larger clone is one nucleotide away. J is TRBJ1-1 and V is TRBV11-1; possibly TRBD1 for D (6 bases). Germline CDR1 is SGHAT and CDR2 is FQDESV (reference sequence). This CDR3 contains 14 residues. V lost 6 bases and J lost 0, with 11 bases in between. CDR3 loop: CASSSGALNTEAFF. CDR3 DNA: TGTGCCAGCAGTTCAGGGGCTTTGAACACTGAAGCTTTCTTT. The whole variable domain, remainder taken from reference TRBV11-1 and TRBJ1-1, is EAEVAQSPRYKITEKSQAVAFWCDPISGHATLYWYRQILGQGPELLVQFQDESVVDDSQLPKDRFSAERLKGVDSTLKIQPAELGDSAMYLCASSSGALNTEAFFGQGTRLTVV.

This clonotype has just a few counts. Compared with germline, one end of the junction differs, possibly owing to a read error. CDR3 in DNA: TGCGCCAGCAGCCCAAGCTTACAACGCTCTGGAAACACCATATATTTT. As protein: CASSPSLQRSGNTIYF. V gene TRBV7-2 combines with J gene TRBJ1-3; no definite D call. The germline V gene encodes CDR1 SGHTA and CDR2 FQGNSA. The CDR3 extends over 16 amino acids.

CDR3 region: CATSDWDSPTNQPQHF. The CDR3 DNA sequence: TGTGCCACCAGTGATTGGGACAGCCCCACCAATCAGCCCCAGCATTTT. The V and J genes are TRBV24-1 and TRBJ1-5; 7 bases align to TRBD1. This CDR3 has 16 residues. Germline V gives CDR1 KGHDR, CDR2 SFDVKD. The J segment lost 3 bases and the V segment lost 2 bases, leaving 6 bases of the junction unmatched.

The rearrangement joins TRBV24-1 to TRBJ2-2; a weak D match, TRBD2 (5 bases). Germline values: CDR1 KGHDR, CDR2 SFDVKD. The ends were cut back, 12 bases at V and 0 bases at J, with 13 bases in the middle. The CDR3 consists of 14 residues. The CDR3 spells CAPTEGTNTGELFF. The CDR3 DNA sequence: TGTGCCCCCACAGAGGGTACGAACACCGGGGAGCTGTTTTTT.

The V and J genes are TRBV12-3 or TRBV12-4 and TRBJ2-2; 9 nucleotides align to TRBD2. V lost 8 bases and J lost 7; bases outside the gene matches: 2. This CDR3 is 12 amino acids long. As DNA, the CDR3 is TGTGCCAGCCTAGCGGGAATCGGGGAGCTGTTTTTT. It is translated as CASLAGIGELFF.

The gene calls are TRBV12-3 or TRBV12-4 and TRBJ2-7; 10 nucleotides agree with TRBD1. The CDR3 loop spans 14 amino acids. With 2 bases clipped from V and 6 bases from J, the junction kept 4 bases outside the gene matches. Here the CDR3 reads CASSLSGTGAEQYF. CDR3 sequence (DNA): TGTGCCAGCAGTTTATCAGGGACAGGGGCCGAGCAGTACTTC.

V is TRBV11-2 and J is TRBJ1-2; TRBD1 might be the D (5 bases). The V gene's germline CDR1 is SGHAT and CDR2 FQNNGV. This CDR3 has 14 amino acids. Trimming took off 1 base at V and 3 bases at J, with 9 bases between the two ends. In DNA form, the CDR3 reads TGTGCCAGCAGCTTAGGGGGCTCCGACTATGGCTACACCTTC. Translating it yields CASSLGGSDYGYTF.

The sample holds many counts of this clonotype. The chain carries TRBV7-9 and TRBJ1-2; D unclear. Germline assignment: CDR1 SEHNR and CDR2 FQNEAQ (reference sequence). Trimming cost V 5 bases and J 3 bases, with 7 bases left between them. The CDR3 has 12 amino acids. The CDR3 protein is CASSPQDYGYTF. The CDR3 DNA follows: TGTGCCAGCAGCCCCCAGGACTATGGCTACACCTTC.

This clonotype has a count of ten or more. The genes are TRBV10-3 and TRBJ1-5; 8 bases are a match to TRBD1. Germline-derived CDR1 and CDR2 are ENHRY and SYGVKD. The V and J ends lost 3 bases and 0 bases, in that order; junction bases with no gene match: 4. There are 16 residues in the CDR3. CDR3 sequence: CAISDGTGGSNQPQHF. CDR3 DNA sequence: TGTGCCATCAGTGATGGGACAGGTGGTAGCAATCAGCCCCAGCATTTT.

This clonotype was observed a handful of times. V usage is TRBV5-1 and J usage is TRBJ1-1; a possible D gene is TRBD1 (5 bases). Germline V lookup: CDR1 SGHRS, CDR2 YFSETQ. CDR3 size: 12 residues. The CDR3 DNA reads TGCGCTTCGCAGGGTGGGAACACTGAAGCTTTCTTT. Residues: CASQGGNTEAFF.

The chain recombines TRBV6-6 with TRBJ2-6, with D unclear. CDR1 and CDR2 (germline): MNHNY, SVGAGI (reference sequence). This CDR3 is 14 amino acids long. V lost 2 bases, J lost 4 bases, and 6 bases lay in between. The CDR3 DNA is TGTGCCAGCAGTTACGCATCCGGGGCCAACGTCCTGACTTTC. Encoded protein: CASSYASGANVLTF.

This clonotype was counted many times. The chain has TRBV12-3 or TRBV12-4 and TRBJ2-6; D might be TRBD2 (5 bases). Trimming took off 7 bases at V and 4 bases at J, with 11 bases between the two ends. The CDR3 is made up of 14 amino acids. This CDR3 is CASTTPGGANVLTF. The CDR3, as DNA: TGTGCCAGCACCACACCGGGGGGGGCCAACGTCCTGACTTTC.

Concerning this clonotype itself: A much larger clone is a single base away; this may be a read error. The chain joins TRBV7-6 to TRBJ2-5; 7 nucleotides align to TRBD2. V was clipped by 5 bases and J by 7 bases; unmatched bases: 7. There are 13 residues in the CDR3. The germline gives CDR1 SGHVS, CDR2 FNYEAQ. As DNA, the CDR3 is TGTGCCAGCAGCGGGACTACCAGAGGGACCCAGTACTTC. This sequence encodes CASSGTTRGTQYF.

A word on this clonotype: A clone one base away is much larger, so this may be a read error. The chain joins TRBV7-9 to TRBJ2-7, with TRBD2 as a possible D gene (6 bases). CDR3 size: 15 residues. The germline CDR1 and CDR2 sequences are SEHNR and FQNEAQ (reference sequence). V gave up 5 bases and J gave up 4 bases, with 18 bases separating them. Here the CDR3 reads CASSAQALGGYEQYF. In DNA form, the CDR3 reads TGTGCCAGCAGCGCCCAAGCTTTGGGGGGATACGAGCAGTACTTC.

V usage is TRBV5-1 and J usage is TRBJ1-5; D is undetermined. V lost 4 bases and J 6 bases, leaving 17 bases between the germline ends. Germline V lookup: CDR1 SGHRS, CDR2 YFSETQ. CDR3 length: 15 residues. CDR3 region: CASSQDWAALQPQHF. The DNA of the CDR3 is TGCGCCAGCAGCCAAGATTGGGCAGCCCTTCAGCCCCAGCATTTT.

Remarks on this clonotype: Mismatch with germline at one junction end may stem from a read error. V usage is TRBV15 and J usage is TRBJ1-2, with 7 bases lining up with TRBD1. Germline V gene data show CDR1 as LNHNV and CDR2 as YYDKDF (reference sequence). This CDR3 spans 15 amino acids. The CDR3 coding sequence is TGTGCCAGCAGCAGGAGCCGGGACAGCCGCTATGGCTACACCTTC. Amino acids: CASSRSRDSRYGYTF.

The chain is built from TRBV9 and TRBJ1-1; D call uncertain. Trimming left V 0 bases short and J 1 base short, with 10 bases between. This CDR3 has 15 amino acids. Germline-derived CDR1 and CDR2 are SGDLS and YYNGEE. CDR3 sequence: CASSVEAGANTEAFF. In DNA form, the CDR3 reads TGTGCCAGCAGCGTAGAGGCGGGAGCGAACACTGAAGCTTTCTTT.